These 13 T cell receptor beta chains share one sample of origin, sequenced in a study of metastatic and nonmetastatic thyroid tumors. TCRdb re-called the PCR reads with MiXCR. This repertoire shows about 40,000 clones, 17% found once; its top ten account for approximately 10%. Patients had received no treatment of any kind before thyroid surgery. Sequenced material: tumor tissue. These receptors were collected from a female donor with papillary thyroid cancer or a benign thyroid nodule (not recorded which). Some clones in this sample may be carry-over from other donors' samples.

The chain joins TRBV6-1 to TRBJ1-1; D perhaps matches TRBD1 (6 bases). V lost 8 bases, J lost 6 bases, and 28 bases lay in between. CDR1 is MNHNS and CDR2 is SASEGT in the germline V gene. This CDR3 has 17 residues. CDR3 DNA: TGTGCCAGCTCCCAGGGGCGGCAGGGCGGAAGACTGGCTGAAGCTTTCTTT. This codes for CASSQGRQGGRLAEAFF.

With respect to this clone: The CDR3 end shows no conserved phenylalanine or tryptophan, and so a read error is likely. The chain is built from TRBV18 and TRBJ2-5; D possibly matches TRBD1 or TRBD2 (6 bases each). Near its end, the DNA agrees better with TRBJ2-1, so the J call may be wrong. The CDR3 sequence is 16 residues long. Germline V gives CDR1 KGHSH, CDR2 LQKENI. The CDR3 is CASSPQLGGAKESQFV. The CDR3 DNA follows: TGTGCCAGCTCACCACAATTGGGGGGCGCGAAAGAGAGCCAGTTCGTC.

This clone was detected many times. The CDR3 spells CASSEWGFTDTQYF. For the CDR3, the DNA is TGTGCCAGCAGTGAATGGGGGTTCACAGATACGCAGTATTTT. This chain joins TRBV25-1 and TRBJ2-3; D assignment may be TRBD1 or TRBD2 (5 bases each). CDR1 is MGHDK, CDR2 SYGVNS, per germline. The CDR3 has 14 amino acids. V lost 1 base and J 2 bases, leaving 7 bases between the germline ends.

Many counts were recorded for this clone. This chain connects TRBV19 to TRBJ1-5; 10 nucleotides align to TRBD1. V lost 5 bases, J lost 2 bases, and 12 bases stayed unmatched. Germline-derived CDR1 and CDR2 are LNHDA and SQIVND (reference sequence). The CDR3 is 18 residues long. CDR3 sequence reads: CASSPRDRGAWGNQPQHF. The CDR3 DNA reads as TGTGCCAGTAGTCCCCGGGACAGGGGCGCTTGGGGCAATCAGCCCCAGCATTTT.

This clone was recorded many times. CDR3 nucleotide sequence: TGTGCCAGCAGCCATCACAGGGAGCTCTACGAGCAGTACTTC. This codes for CASSHHRELYEQYF. The V and J genes are TRBV14 and TRBJ2-7; D is possibly TRBD1 (6 bases). CDR3 length: 14 amino acids. Trimming removed 3 bases at V and 3 bases at J, with 12 bases between. Germline lookup yields CDR1 SGHDN and CDR2 FVKESK.

This clone was counted many times. The rearrangement links TRBV20-1 to TRBJ2-7, with 10 bases fitting TRBD2. The CDR3 extends over 16 amino acids. Germline CDR1 reads DFQATT; CDR2 reads SNEGSKA (reference sequence). J lost 7 bases, V lost 3 bases, and 15 bases had no gene match. The CDR3 coding sequence is TGCAGTGCTAGGCTAGCCCGGACTAGCGGCATGGGGGAGCAGTACTTC. Translating gives CSARLARTSGMGEQYF.

Comment on this clone: Other DNA sequences in this specimen translate into the identical CDR3. The chain combines TRBV9 with TRBJ2-7; D possibly corresponds to TRBD2 (6 bases). The CDR3 extends over 16 amino acids. Trimming pared 2 bases from V and 3 bases from J, leaving 18 bases between. Germline values: CDR1 SGDLS, CDR2 YYNGEE. The CDR3 region has the DNA TGTGCCAGCAGCGTCCATTCAGGTGGGGGGATCTACGAGCAGTACTTC. It translates to CASSVHSGGGIYEQYF.

This clone has at least ten counts. This chain uses TRBV12-3 or TRBV12-4 with TRBJ2-1; the match to TRBD2 covers 11 bases. CDR3 size: 15 residues. V gave up 5 bases and J gave up 9 bases; unmatched junction bases: 9. CDR3 amino acids: CASSTSGRSVGEQFF. CDR3 sequence (DNA): TGTGCCAGCAGTACTAGCGGGAGATCGGTCGGTGAGCAGTTCTTC.

A few counts support this clone. The CDR3: CASRPQPVLAGGCYEQYF. CDR3 nucleotides: TGTGCCAGCAGGCCCCAACCGGTACTAGCGGGAGGCTGTTACGAGCAGTACTTC. The J gene is TRBJ2-7, the V gene TRBV28, with 12 positions matching TRBD2. Per germline, CDR1 MDHEN and CDR2 SYDVKM. V dropped 6 bases and J dropped 4; count of bases not matched to a gene: 16. This CDR3 is built from 18 residues.

A word on this clone: The junction departs from the called germline gene at one end, perhaps through a read error. CDR3 loop: CSARRQGGNQPQHF. DNA for the CDR3: TGCAGTGCCCGCCGACAGGGAGGCAACCAGCCACAGCATTTT. This chain uses TRBV20-1 with TRBJ1-5, with 7 bases identical to TRBD1. From germline, CDR1 is DFQATT and CDR2 SNEGSKA (reference sequence). This CDR3 comprises 14 residues.

This clone was counted between two and nine times. A read error is possible here, since a much larger clone lies one base away. The chain has TRBV29-1 and TRBJ2-5; the D gene is possibly TRBD2 (5 bases). This CDR3 spans 15 amino acids. V gave up 0 bases and J gave up 5 bases, with 16 bases separating them. The germline CDR1 and CDR2 sequences are SQVTM and ANQGSEA. CDR3 in amino acids: CSVEDDGETGETQYF. In nucleotides, the CDR3 is TGCAGCGTTGAAGATGATGGGGAGACGGGGGAGACCCAGTACTTC.

This clone has a count of ten or more. The V and J genes are TRBV5-6 and TRBJ2-7; 8 bases align to TRBD1. The junction had 6 bases not matched to a gene; V was cut back by 4 bases and J by 3 bases. CDR3 length: 14 amino acids. Germline CDR1 reads SGHDT; CDR2 reads YYEEEE. The CDR3 sequence is CASSLMTGDYEQYF. DNA of the CDR3: TGTGCCAGCAGCCTGATGACAGGGGACTACGAGCAGTACTTC. Supplemented by reference TRBV5-6 and TRBJ2-7, the full variable domain reads DAGVTQSPTHLIKTRGQQVTLRCSPKSGHDTVSWYQQALGQGPQFIFQYYEEEERQRGNFPDRFSGHQFPNYSSELNVNALLLGDSALYLCASSLMTGDYEQYFGPGTRLTVT.

This clone was detected only a few times. This may stem from a read error, because a much larger clone lies one nucleotide away. The rearrangement joins TRBV3-1 to TRBJ2-1; no reliable D call. Germline CDR1 reads LGHDT; CDR2 reads YNNKEL (reference sequence). This CDR3 region has 13 residues. The CDR3 DNA reads TGTGCCAGCGGCCAAGATCTCTACAATGAGCAGTTCTTC. It translates to CASGQDLYNEQFF.